This T cell receptor (beta chain) derives from a study of blood T cells in healthy people across ages. There are a few counts of this clonotype. The antigen is not known. For the second PCR, which ran for about 6 to 12 cycles, a sample-barcoded 5' primer and a J-beta primer mix were used. TCRdb analysed the 5' RACE reads with MiXCR anew, one entry per CDR3 protein. The sample has approximately 1,000,000 distinct CDR3 sequences, 35% to 50% seen once; the top ten hold about 19%. Study-wide points: With age, beta diversity per million T cells declined roughly linearly, significantly by approximately 40. Estimates based on one million T cells were treated as lower bounds. Naive T cell percentage strongly correlated with TCR beta diversity.

The germline CDR1 and CDR2 sequences are SQVTM and ANQGSEA. V was pared by 6 bases and J by 6 bases, with 18 bases between. This CDR3 is 13 amino acids long. The rearrangement uses TRBV29-1 and TRBJ2-7; D is perhaps TRBD2 (5 bases). The sequenced sample was blood. This TCR derives from a woman aged 55 to 70 in good health. CDR3 protein: CSVPKVGSVEQYF. The CDR3 DNA reads as TGCAGCGTCCCCAAGGTGGGTAGCGTCGAGCAGTACTTC.